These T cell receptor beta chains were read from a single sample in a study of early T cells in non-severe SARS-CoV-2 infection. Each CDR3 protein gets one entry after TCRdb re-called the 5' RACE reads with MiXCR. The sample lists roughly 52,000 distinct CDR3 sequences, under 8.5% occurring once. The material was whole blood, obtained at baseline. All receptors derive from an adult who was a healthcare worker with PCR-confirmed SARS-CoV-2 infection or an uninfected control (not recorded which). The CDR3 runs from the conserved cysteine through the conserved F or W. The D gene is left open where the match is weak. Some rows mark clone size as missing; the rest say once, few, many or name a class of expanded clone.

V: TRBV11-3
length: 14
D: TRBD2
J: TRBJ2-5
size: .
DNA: TGTGCCAGCAGCTTAGCGGGGGGGCCGACGACCCAGTACTTC
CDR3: CASSLAGGPTTQYF

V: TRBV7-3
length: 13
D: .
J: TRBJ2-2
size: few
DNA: TGTGCCAGCAGCCCTCGATCAGCCGGGGAGCTGTTTTTT
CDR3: CASSPRSAGELFF

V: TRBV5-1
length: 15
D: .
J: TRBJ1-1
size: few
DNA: TGCGCCAGCAGCTTGGAGTCAGGCGGGAACACTGAAGCTTTCTTT
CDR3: CASSLESGGNTEAFF

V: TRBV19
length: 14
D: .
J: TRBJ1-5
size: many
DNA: TGTGCCAGTAGTATTAGGGACGGTAATCAGCCCCAGCATTTT
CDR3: CASSIRDGNQPQHF

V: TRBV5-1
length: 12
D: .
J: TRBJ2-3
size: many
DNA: TGCGCCAGCAGCACGAACGCAGATACGCAGTATTTT
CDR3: CASSTNADTQYF

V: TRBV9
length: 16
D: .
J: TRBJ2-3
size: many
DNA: TGTGCCAGCAGCCCCCCCGACAGAGCCCTCACAGATACGCAGTATTTT
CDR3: CASSPPDRALTDTQYF

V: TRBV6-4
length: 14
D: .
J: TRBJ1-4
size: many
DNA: TGTGCCAGCAAACCATCTGCAACTAATGAAAAACTGTTTTTT
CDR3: CASKPSATNEKLFF

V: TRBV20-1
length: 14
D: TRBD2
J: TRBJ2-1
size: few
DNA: TGCAGTGCTCCACCGGGACTAGCGACCAATGAGCAGTTCTTC
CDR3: CSAPPGLATNEQFF

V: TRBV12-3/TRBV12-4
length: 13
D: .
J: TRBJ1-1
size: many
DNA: TGTGCCAGCAGTTCCAGGGTCGCCGGGCATGCTTTCTTT
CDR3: CASSSRVAGHAFF

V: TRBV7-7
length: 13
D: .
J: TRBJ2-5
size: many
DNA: TGTGCTAGCAGCTTAGATTGGACCCGAACCCAGTACTTC
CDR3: CASSLDWTRTQYF

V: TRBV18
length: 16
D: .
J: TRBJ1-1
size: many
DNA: TGTGCCAGCTCCCCCGCCGAGGGGTTCGTGAGCACTGAAGCTTTCTTT
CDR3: CASSPAEGFVSTEAFF

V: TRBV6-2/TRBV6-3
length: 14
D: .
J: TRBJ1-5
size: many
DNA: TGTGCCAGCAGCCAAGCTGGCCGGGGTCAGCCCCAGCATTTT
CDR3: CASSQAGRGQPQHF

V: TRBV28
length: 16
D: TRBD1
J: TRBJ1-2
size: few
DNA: TGTGCCAGCAGTTTAACCCACAGGGCAGGGGGCTATGGCTACACCTTC
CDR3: CASSLTHRAGGYGYTF

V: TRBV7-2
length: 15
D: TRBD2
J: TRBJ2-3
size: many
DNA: TGTGCCAGCAGCCGTAGCGGGGGCTGGGCAGATACGCAGTATTTT
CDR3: CASSRSGGWADTQYF

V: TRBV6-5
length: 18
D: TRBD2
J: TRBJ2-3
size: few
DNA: TGTGCCAGCAGTTACTCGCCCCGACTAGCGGGGGGGACAGATACGCAGTATTTT
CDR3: CASSYSPRLAGGTDTQYF

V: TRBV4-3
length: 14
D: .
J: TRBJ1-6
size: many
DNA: TGCGCCAGCAGCCAAGTCGGGCGGGGGTCACCCCTCCACTTT
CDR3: CASSQVGRGSPLHF

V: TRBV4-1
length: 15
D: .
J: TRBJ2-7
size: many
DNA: TGCGCCAGCACTCCTTCACAGGGTCATTCGGGCGAGCAGTACTTC
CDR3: CASTPSQGHSGEQYF

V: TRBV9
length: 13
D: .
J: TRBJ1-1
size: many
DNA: TGTGCCAGCAGCGTAATGATGGACACTGAAGCTTTCTTT
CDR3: CASSVMMDTEAFF

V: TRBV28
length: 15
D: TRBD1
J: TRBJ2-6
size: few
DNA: TGTGCCAGCCTCCTTACAGGGGCTGGGGCCAACGTCCTGACTTTC
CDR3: CASLLTGAGANVLTF

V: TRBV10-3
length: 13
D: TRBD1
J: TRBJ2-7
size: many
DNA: TGTGCCATCAGCGAGGGACAGACCCACGAGCAGTACTTC
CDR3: CAISEGQTHEQYF

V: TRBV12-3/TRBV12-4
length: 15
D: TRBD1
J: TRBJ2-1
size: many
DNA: TGTGCCAGCAGTTACGTGGCAGGGGGCTGGCATGAGCAGTTCTTC
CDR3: CASSYVAGGWHEQFF

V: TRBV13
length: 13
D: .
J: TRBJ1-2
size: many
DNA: TGTGCCAGCAGCTTAGGACCTAACTATGGCTACACCTTC
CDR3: CASSLGPNYGYTF

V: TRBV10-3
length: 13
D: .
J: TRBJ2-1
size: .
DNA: TGTGCCATCAGTGAGCGAGGGGACAATGAGCAGTTCTTC
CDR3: CAISERGDNEQFF

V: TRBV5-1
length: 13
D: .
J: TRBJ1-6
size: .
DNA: TGCGCCAGCCGGGACTTTGGGAATTCACCCCTCCACTTT
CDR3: CASRDFGNSPLHF

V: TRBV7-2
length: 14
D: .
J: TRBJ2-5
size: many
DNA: TGTGCCAGCAGCAGAAGGAGCGACATTAAGACCCAGTACTTC
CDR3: CASSRRSDIKTQYF

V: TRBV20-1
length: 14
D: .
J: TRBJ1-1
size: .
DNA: TGCAGTGCCCGCAATCTAGGGTGGAACACTGAAGCTTTCTTT
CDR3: CSARNLGWNTEAFF

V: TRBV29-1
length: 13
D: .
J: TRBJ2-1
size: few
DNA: TGCAGCGTTGTGCTCATGACCTACAATGAGCAGTTCTTC
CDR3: CSVVLMTYNEQFF

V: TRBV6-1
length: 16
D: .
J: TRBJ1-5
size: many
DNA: TGTGCCAGCAGAGGGGCAGTCATATATAGCAATCAGCCCCAGCATTTT
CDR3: CASRGAVIYSNQPQHF

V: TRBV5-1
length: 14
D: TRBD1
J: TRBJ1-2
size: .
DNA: TGCGCCAGCAGCCCGGACAGGCTACACTATGGCTACACCTTC
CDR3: CASSPDRLHYGYTF

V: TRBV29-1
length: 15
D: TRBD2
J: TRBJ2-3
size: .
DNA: TGCAGCGTGGAACCGGGACTAGTGCAGGGAGATACGCAGTATTTT
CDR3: CSVEPGLVQGDTQYF

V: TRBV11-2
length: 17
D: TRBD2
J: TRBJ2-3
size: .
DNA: TGTGCCAGCAACCTTGACTTAGCGGGGGGGCTCTATGGTACGCAGTATTTT
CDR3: CASNLDLAGGLYGTQYF

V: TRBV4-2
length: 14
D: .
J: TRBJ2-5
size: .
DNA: TGTGCCAGCAGCCAAGAACAGGGTCAAGAGACCCAGTACTTC
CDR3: CASSQEQGQETQYF

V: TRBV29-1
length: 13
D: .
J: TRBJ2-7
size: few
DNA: TGCAGCGTTGAAGTAGCGGTCGGCTACGAGCAGTACTTC
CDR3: CSVEVAVGYEQYF

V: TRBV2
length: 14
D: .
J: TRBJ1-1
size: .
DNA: TGTGCCAGCAGCCCCGAGTCGGGCGACACTGAAGCTTTCTTT
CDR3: CASSPESGDTEAFF

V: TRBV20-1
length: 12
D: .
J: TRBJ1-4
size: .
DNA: TGCAGTGCTAGGATCGGGGATGAAAAACTGTTTTTT
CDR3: CSARIGDEKLFF

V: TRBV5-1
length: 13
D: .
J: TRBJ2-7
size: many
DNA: TGCGCCAGCAGCTCCCTTGATGTGGGCGAGCAGTACTTC
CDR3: CASSSLDVGEQYF

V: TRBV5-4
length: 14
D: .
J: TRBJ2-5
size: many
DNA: TGTGCCAGCAGCTCTCAATTAGCGGAAGAGACCCAGTACTTC
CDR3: CASSSQLAEETQYF

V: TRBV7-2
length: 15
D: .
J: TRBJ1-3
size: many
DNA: TGTGCCAGCAGCTTATCGGGGGGCTTCGGAAACACCATATATTTT
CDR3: CASSLSGGFGNTIYF

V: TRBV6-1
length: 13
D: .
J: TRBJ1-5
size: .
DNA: TGTGCCAGCAGTGAAGATAGTGGACAGCCCCAGCATTTT
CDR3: CASSEDSGQPQHF

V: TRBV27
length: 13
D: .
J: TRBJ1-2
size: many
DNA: TGTGCCAGCAGTTTTGGTAAGGGCGACGGCTACACCTTC
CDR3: CASSFGKGDGYTF

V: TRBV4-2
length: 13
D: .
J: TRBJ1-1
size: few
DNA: TGTGCCACCAGACTACAGGAGAACACTGAAGCTTTCTTT
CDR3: CATRLQENTEAFF

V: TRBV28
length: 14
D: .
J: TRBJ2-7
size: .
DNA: TGTGCCAGCAAGATCCCCCAGCATTCCCACGAGCAGTACTTC
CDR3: CASKIPQHSHEQYF

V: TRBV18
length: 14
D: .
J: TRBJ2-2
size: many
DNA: TGTGCCAGCTCATTACAGGAGAACACCGGGGAGCTGTTTTTT
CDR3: CASSLQENTGELFF

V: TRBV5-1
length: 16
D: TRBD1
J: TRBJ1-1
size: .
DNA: TGCGCCAGCAGCTTGGGGCCGACAGGGTTATTCGGTGGAGCTTTCTTT
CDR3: CASSLGPTGLFGGAFF

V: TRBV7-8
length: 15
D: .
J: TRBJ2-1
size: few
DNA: TGTGCCAGCTCTTTGGGTGGGCTCCAGTTAAATGAGCAGTTCTTC
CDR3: CASSLGGLQLNEQFF

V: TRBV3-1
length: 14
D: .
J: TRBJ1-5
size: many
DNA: TGTGCCAGCAGCCACCAGCGCGGCAATCAGCCCCAGCATTTT
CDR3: CASSHQRGNQPQHF

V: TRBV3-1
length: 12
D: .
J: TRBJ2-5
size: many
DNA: TGTGCCAGCAGCCCCAAGGCATACACCCAGTACTTC
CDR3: CASSPKAYTQYF

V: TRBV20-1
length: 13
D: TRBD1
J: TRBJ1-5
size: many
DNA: TGCAGTGCCTACTGGGACAGAAATCAGCCCCAGCATTTT
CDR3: CSAYWDRNQPQHF

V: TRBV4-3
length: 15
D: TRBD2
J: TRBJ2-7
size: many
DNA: TGCGCCAGCAGCCAAGGTTACGGGGGGATGTACGAGCAGTACTTC
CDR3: CASSQGYGGMYEQYF

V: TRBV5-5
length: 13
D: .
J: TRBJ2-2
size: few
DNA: TGTGCCAGCAGCTTGGGGGGCGCCGGGGAGCTGTTTTTT
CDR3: CASSLGGAGELFF

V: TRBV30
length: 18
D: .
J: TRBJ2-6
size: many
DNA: TGTGCCTGCTATGGTCGGGACGGGGGTTTCTCTGGGGCCAACGTCCTGACTTTC
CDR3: CACYGRDGGFSGANVLTF

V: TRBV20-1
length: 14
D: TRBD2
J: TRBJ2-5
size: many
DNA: TGCAGTGCTAGTTCGGCGGGGGTGCAAGAGACCCAGTACTTC
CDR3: CSASSAGVQETQYF

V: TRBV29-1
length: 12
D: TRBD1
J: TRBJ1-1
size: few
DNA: TGCAGCGTAACAGGGGTGGTAAAAGCGGCTTTCTTT
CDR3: CSVTGVVKAAFF

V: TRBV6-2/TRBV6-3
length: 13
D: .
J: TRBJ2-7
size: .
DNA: TGTGCCAGCAGCCGACAGGCACACTACGAGCAGTACTTC
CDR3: CASSRQAHYEQYF

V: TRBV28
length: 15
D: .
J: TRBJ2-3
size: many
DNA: TGTGCCAGCAGTTTTGTTGACAGATACACAGATACGCAGTATTTT
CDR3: CASSFVDRYTDTQYF